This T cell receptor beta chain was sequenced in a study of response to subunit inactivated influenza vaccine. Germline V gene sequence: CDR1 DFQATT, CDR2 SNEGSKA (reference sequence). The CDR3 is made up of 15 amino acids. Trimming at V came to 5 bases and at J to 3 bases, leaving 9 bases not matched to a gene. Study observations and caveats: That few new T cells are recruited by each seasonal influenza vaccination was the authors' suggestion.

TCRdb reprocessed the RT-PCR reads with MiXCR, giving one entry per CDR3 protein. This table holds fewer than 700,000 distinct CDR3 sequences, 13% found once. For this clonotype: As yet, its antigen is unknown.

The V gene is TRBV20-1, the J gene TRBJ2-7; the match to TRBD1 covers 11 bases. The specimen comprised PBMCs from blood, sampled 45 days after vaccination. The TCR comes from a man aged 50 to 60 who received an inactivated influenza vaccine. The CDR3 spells CSADHPGQGGYEQYF. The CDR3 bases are TGCAGTGCTGATCATCCGGGACAGGGGGGCTACGAGCAGTACTTC.